One and the same sample provided the 14 T cell receptor beta chains below, sequenced in a study of Ad26.COV2.S vaccination and SARS-CoV-2 variants. Specified treatment: some 20 received Ad26.COV2.S at low or high dose, single or two shots; five or six received placebo; per-sample allocation not given. Vaccine and placebo recipients were sampled on day 63 after the first injection. Assay: immunoSEQ multiplex PCR; the TCRdb copy retains only in-frame clones and omits some. The data contain around 340,000 clones, approximately 86% of them seen just once; the ten biggest clones take up roughly a tenth. This specimen was peripheral blood, taken in a trial of Ad26.COV2.S vaccine versus placebo. These receptors came from a person between 18 and 60 years old who received the Ad26.COV2.S COVID-19 vaccine or a placebo.

V is TRBV28 and J is TRBJ1-6, with D tentatively TRBD1 (5 bases). This CDR3 is built from 14 residues. Germline values: CDR1 MDHEN, CDR2 SYDVKM. Trimming stripped 6 bases from V and 4 bases from J, with 10 bases between. CDR3 amino acids: CASRGTAYNSPLHF. CDR3 in DNA: TGTGCCAGCAGGGGGACGGCTTATAATTCACCCCTCCACTTT.

As for this clone: The junction shows a germline mismatch at one end, possibly a read error. This CDR3 is also generated by other DNA sequences in the sample. The rearrangement links TRBV28 to TRBJ2-3, with D perhaps assigned TRBD1 or TRBD2 (6 bases each). Germline V gene sequence: CDR1 MDHEN, CDR2 SYDVKM. The CDR3 covers 14 residues. CDR3 residues: CASSLLGGTDTQYF. The CDR3 bases are TGTGCCAGCAGTTTATTGGGGGGCACGGATACGCAGTATTTT.

The CDR3 loop is CARSLFRQGANRNYGYTF. In DNA form, the CDR3 reads TGTGCCAGAAGCTTGTTTCGCCAGGGGGCTAATCGTAACTATGGCTACACCTTC. The chain joins TRBV5-3 to TRBJ1-2, with 8 bases lining up with TRBD1. TRBV5-3 is an open reading frame whose function is uncertain. This CDR3 spans 18 amino acids. V lost 1 base to trimming and J lost 1 base; unmatched junction nucleotides: 12.

This clone was recorded once. The V call is TRBV24-1, the J call TRBJ2-3; 10 nucleotides line up with TRBD2. The germline V gene encodes CDR1 KGHDR and CDR2 SFDVKD. V dropped 3 bases and J dropped 4; count of bases not matched to a gene: 6. The CDR3 is 16 residues long. The CDR3 is CATSDPSGGGSDTQYF. The CDR3 coding sequence is TGTGCCACCAGTGATCCTAGCGGGGGTGGGTCAGATACGCAGTATTTT.

The chain recombines TRBV25-1 with TRBJ1-2, with TRBD1 matching over 8 bases. The J segment lost 3 bases and the V segment lost 6 bases, leaving 15 bases of the junction unmatched. This CDR3 spans 17 amino acids. Germline CDR1 reads MGHDK; CDR2 reads SYGVNS. The CDR3: CASSPTSGTGNHYGYTF. CDR3 bases: TGTGCCAGCAGCCCAACTTCCGGGACAGGAAACCACTATGGCTACACCTTC.

The CDR3 DNA reads TGCGCCAGCAGCGCCGCCCGGGGGGGCCACTACGAGCAGTACTTC. This codes for CASSAARGGHYEQYF. The J gene is TRBJ2-7, the V gene TRBV4-3; the match to TRBD2 covers 8 bases. Germline lookup yields CDR1 LGHNA and CDR2 YSLEER. The CDR3 is 15 amino acids. J lost 3 bases, V lost 5 bases, and 9 bases had no gene match.

V and J are TRBV27 and TRBJ1-4; D uncertain. V shed 7 bases and J shed 8 bases, with 20 bases lying between them. Per germline, CDR1 MNHEY and CDR2 SMNVEV (reference sequence). CDR3 size: 15 residues. CDR3 in DNA: TGTGCCAGCACCGAGGACCCTCTAAGGATAGAAAAACTGTTTTTT. Amino acid sequence: CASTEDPLRIEKLFF.

This chain links TRBV7-8 with TRBJ2-7; no reliable D call. V dropped 3 bases and J dropped 3 bases, with 12 bases sitting between them. The CDR3 runs 14 residues. Germline V CDR1 and CDR2: SGHVS, FQNEAQ. CDR3 residues: CASSLGRSSYEQYF. The DNA for the CDR3 is TGTGCCAGCAGCTTGGGTCGATCAAGCTACGAGCAGTACTTC.

The rearrangement uses TRBV11-2 and TRBJ2-5; weak D call: TRBD1 (5 bases). V was clipped by 1 base and J by 1 base, with 7 bases between them. The germline V gene has CDR1 SGHAT and CDR2 FQNNGV. The CDR3 length is 14 residues. The CDR3 reads CASSLGQLQETQYF. The CDR3 bases are TGTGCCAGCAGCTTAGGACAGCTCCAAGAGACCCAGTACTTC.

This chain joins TRBV5-1 and TRBJ1-1, with a possible D match to TRBD1 (5 bases). Germline-derived CDR1 and CDR2 are SGHRS and YFSETQ. The CDR3 length is 13 residues. V was shortened by 3 bases and J by 4 bases, with 10 bases between the two germline ends. The CDR3: CASSWGGSTEAFF. The CDR3 DNA sequence: TGCGCCAGCAGCTGGGGGGGAAGCACTGAAGCTTTCTTT.

The V call is TRBV11-2, the J call TRBJ1-1; D uncertain. This CDR3 has 15 residues. V was cut by 1 base and J by 2 bases, with 11 bases left in between. Germline CDR1 reads SGHAT; CDR2 reads FQNNGV. CDR3 coding DNA: TGTGCCAGCAGCTTAGGTGTCGACGGAAACACTGAAGCTTTCTTT. It encodes CASSLGVDGNTEAFF.

This clone was detected only once. J is TRBJ2-2 and V is TRBV12-3 or TRBV12-4; no clear D. CDR3 size: 13 residues. The V end was cut by 3 bases, the J end by 5 bases, with 7 bases between. The CDR3 protein is CASSLIRTGELFF. The CDR3 coding sequence is TGTGCCAGCAGTTTGATCCGAACCGGGGAGCTGTTTTTT.

Details on this clone: The sample contains more than one DNA sequence encoding this CDR3. This rearrangement joins TRBV29-1 to TRBJ2-1, with D unresolved. Germline V gives CDR1 SQVTM, CDR2 ANQGSEA. The CDR3 has 14 amino acids. With 5 bases removed from V and 3 bases from J, the gap between germline ends came to 14 bases. CDR3 region: CSVTESGIYNEQFF. The CDR3 DNA reads as TGCAGCGTTACGGAAAGTGGAATCTACAATGAGCAGTTCTTC.

The V and J genes are TRBV5-1 and TRBJ2-5; 9 bases agree with TRBD1. The CDR3 spans 16 residues. V dropped 3 bases and J dropped 1; count of bases not matched to a gene: 7. Germline assignment: CDR1 SGHRS and CDR2 YFSETQ. CDR3 amino acids: CASSSGTGTLQETQYF. DNA of the CDR3: TGCGCCAGCAGCTCCGGGACAGGGACGCTCCAAGAGACCCAGTACTTC. Based on the CDR3 plus reference TRBV5-1 and TRBJ2-5, the full variable domain is KAGVTQTPRYLIKTRGQQVTLSCSPISGHRSVSWYQQTPGQGLQFLFEYFSETQRNKGNFPGRFSGRQFSNSRSEMNVSTLELGDSALYLCASSSGTGTLQETQYFGPGTRLLVL.